The table lists the clone carrying this TCR beta chain with a few counts. This sample was included in a study of T cells in tuberculosis. The wider study: This South African cohort compared adolescents with or without latent tuberculosis against adults with active tuberculosis.

The CDR3 has 15 residues. V lost 3 bases and J 2 bases, leaving 14 bases between the germline ends. From germline, CDR1 is SGDLS and CDR2 YYNGEE. TCRdb's table, derived via immunoSEQ multiplex PCR, lists solely in-frame clones and lacks some. The profile shows 30,000 to 40,000 clones, more than 85% of them singletons. Sequencing was done on a sample of PBMCs. The clonotype comes from a donor between 10 and 35 years old with latent tuberculosis or without tuberculosis infection. The chain recombines TRBV9 with TRBJ1-2; D gene uncertain. The DNA for the CDR3 is TGTGCCAGCAGCGCGGCAGGAAGATTAAACTATGGCTACACCTTC. Amino acid sequence: CASSAAGRLNYGYTF.